This T cell receptor beta chain was found in a study of blood T cell repertoires in COVID-19 (dated by TCRdb to the early 2020s). Turning to the overall study: Collaborator samples came from the United States, Italy and Spain and covered acute and convalescent phases of COVID-19. The material from the prospective study consisted of cDNA or gDNA derived from T cells, B-cell-depleted T cells, or PBMCs. Deeply sampled blood TCRbeta repertoires from subjects exposed to, actively infected with, or recovered from COVID-19 were included in the dataset. The repertoires were released in a freely available public database meant as a resource for research on the immune response to SARS-CoV-2. The samples were drawn from the first 160 participants of the ongoing ImmuneRACE study and from some 1,300 subjects provided by 6 global collaborators. Nearly every sample came with metadata listing a de-identified subject ID, COVID-19 status, age in years and sex. HLA class I and class II types, where available, came from metadata supplied by the sample provider rather than from assay-based typing.

The collaborating institutions used their own protocols to collect whole blood in K2EDTA tubes. For TCRbeta analysis, collaborators shipped samples as frozen whole blood, isolated PBMCs, or DNA extracted from either of those sample types. Reading from cysteine to phenylalanine, the CDR3 counts 11 amino acids. The kept DNA is CDR3 alone, 33 bases in frame from the first base. From a lookup of the germline V gene, CDR1 and CDR2 are MNHEY and SVGEGT. The trim is 4 bases for V and 13 bases for J, with a gap of 11 bases between the germline ends. What the work shows at the level of the full study, not this receptor alone: The amount of clinical and demographic metadata varied by source and participant and was provided uncurated.

In this sample, this clone turned up once. The clone's antigen remains unknown. It has no much larger one-base neighbor in the sample; base qualities were not kept. The immunoSEQ Assay, a bias-controlled multiplex PCR, was used to amplify TCRbeta CDR3 regions from genomic DNA. As for the authors' bioinformatics: Within the assay, amplification of reference gene primers was used to estimate how many nucleated cells each sample contained. To quantify the absolute abundance of each unique TCRbeta CDR3 rearrangement, sequence reads were collapsed and filtered. For each sample, productive Simpson clonality was calculated as the square root of Simpson's diversity index across productive rearrangements. This is the immuneACCESS table as TCRdb keeps it, with only in-frame sequences that have V and J called. A part of the clones is gone; compared with another copy, unresolved V genes explain less than half, and the rest is unexplained. V and J calls and clone size come straight from that table; D and trimming were deduced from the DNA. A total of about 230,000 clones appear in this sample, around 84% of them only once. Around 18% of the sample belongs to the ten largest clones.

Here the chain combines TRBV6-2 or TRBV6-3 and TRBJ2-1; TRBD1 could be the D gene, as 6 bases match. The sequence was obtained from a woman aged 80 or over with active or convalescent COVID-19. Sample: peripheral blood. The nucleotide sequence is given as TGTGCCAGCAGTTTTGGACAGCCCCAGTTCTTC. Its amino acids are CASSFGQPQFF.